This T cell receptor beta chain was sequenced in a study of Ad26.COV2.S vaccination and SARS-CoV-2 variants. Whole-study findings and limits: Using TCR breadth and depth analyses may have led to underestimated total T cell responses.

This CDR3 spans 10 amino acids. The germline gives CDR1 MGHDK, CDR2 SYGVNS. Trimming took off 8 bases at V and 6 bases at J, with 8 bases between the two ends. The sample's treatment: around 19 received Ad26.COV2.S at low or high dose, single or two shots; 5 received placebo; per-sample allocation not given. Vaccine and placebo recipients were sampled on day 63 after the first injection. The repertoire was sequenced with immunoSEQ multiplex PCR; TCRdb's copy has only in-frame clones and lacks some. The data contain about 350,000 clones, about 87% of them singletons. As regards this clone: The antigen remains unidentified.

This chain connects TRBV25-1 to TRBJ2-7; D gene ambiguous. The starting material was peripheral blood, obtained in a trial of Ad26.COV2.S vaccine versus placebo. This clonotype was obtained from a person between 18 and 65 years old who received the Ad26.COV2.S COVID-19 vaccine or a placebo. The CDR3 spells CASGEPEQYF. The CDR3 nucleotides read TGTGCCAGCGGCGAGCCCGAGCAGTACTTC.